This T cell receptor (beta chain) originates from a study of blood T cell repertoires in COVID-19. Study overall: PBMCs, B-cell-depleted T cells, or T cells provided the cDNA or gDNA that made up the material.

Seattle enrolled patients during active infection and tracked them longitudinally. Original processing notes: Reference gene primer amplification yielded estimated nucleated cell counts. Clones were read by immunoSEQ multiplex PCR, and TCRdb kept only the in-frame ones, dropping some. V, J and clone size derive from that table, while D and trimming were established from the DNA sequence. Of about 89,000 clones listed, just under 80% were seen once; the top ten hold less than 7%. The germline V and J ends were trimmed by 2 bases and 12 bases, with 16 bases remaining between them. The germline V gene has CDR1 MNHNS and CDR2 SASEGT. This CDR3 is built from 13 residues. A single count supports this clone.

This receptor was identified in a man aged 70-80 years with COVID-19, enrolled during active disease. Source material: peripheral blood. V is TRBV6-1 and J is TRBJ1-1; D gene uncertain. CDR3 amino acids: CASSERVGGKSFF. Written as DNA, the CDR3 is TGTGCCAGCAGTGAAAGGGTGGGAGGTAAGTCTTTCTTT.